These T cell receptor beta chains were read from a single sample in a study of shared clonotypes between healthy human individuals. Using immunoSEQ multiplex PCR, the repertoire was profiled, and TCRdb retains in-frame clones only, with some absent. The sample has roughly 850,000 clones; about 97% are singletons. Sequencing input: naive CD8+ T cells sorted from blood. These receptors originate from a man aged 25 to 40 in good health. The CDR3 runs from the conserved cysteine through the conserved F or W. Fields, in order: V gene, J gene, D gene, CDR3 DNA, CDR3 protein. The D gene is left open where the match is weak.

V: TRBV14
J: TRBJ1-4
D: TRBD1
DNA: TGTGCCAGCAGCCAGAGACAGGGCGGACGGGAAAAACTGTTTTTT
CDR3: CASSQRQGGREKLFF

V: TRBV11-3
J: TRBJ1-3
D: .
DNA: TGTGCCAGCAGCGCAGGGCGTGGAACTGGAAACACCATATATTTT
CDR3: CASSAGRGTGNTIYF

V: TRBV27
J: TRBJ1-2
D: .
DNA: TGTGCCAGCAGTTCCACAGGGAACTATGGCTACACCTTC
CDR3: CASSSTGNYGYTF

V: TRBV4-2
J: TRBJ2-1
D: .
DNA: TGTGCCAGCAGCCAGCTCCTCGGAACCTACAATGAGCAGTTCTTC
CDR3: CASSQLLGTYNEQFF

V: TRBV4-1
J: TRBJ2-7
D: .
DNA: TGCGCCAGCAGCCTCCTTATGGTGTCCTACGAGCAGTACTTC
CDR3: CASSLLMVSYEQYF

V: TRBV29-1
J: TRBJ2-7
D: .
DNA: TGCAGCGTTGAAACGGTGACCCCCGGTGGCGAGCAGTACTTC
CDR3: CSVETVTPGGEQYF

V: TRBV5-4
J: TRBJ2-3
D: .
DNA: TGTGCCAGCAGCTTTGGGCTACTGGGAGTCAGCACAGATACGCAGTATTTT
CDR3: CASSFGLLGVSTDTQYF

V: TRBV7-8
J: TRBJ1-5
D: .
DNA: TGTGCCAGCAGCGGACCCATGGATTTTAATGGTCAGCCCCAGCATTTT
CDR3: CASSGPMDFNGQPQHF

V: TRBV10-1
J: TRBJ2-3
D: .
DNA: TGCGCCAGCAGTGAACTCGGGCTATTTGATACGCAGTATTTT
CDR3: CASSELGLFDTQYF

V: TRBV29-1
J: TRBJ1-1
D: .
DNA: TGCAGCCTCAGAACCTCGGGCACTGAAGCTTTCTTT
CDR3: CSLRTSGTEAFF